This TCR beta chain was identified during a study of T cells after yellow fever vaccination. The study's findings and limits: By day 5 rather than day 15, the secondary response had peaked, though it was weaker. CD4 and CD8 compartments shared a small share of clonotypes.

Per the germline V gene, CDR1 is MNHEY and CDR2 is SMNVEV (reference sequence). The length of the CDR3 is 15 residues. Trimming pared 2 bases from V and 0 bases from J, leaving 5 bases between. Many counts were recorded for this clonotype. Its antigen is as yet unknown. TCRdb re-called the 5' RACE reads through MiXCR, storing one row per CDR3 protein. The sample shows 250,000 or so distinct CDR3 sequences, about 3.5% of them seen only once. The rearrangement uses TRBV27 and TRBJ2-6; no clear D. The clonotype originates from a man younger than 30 who received the YFV17D yellow fever vaccine. Sequencing used PBMCs, obtained 15 days after the yellow fever booster vaccination. The CDR3 reads CASSLGISGANVLTF. Here the CDR3 DNA reads TGTGCCAGCAGTTTAGGCATCTCTGGGGCCAACGTCCTGACTTTC.